A single sample gave rise to the 21 T cell receptor beta chains below, sequenced in a study of blood T cell repertoires in COVID-19. Sequencing used immunoSEQ multiplex PCR; TCRdb keeps in-frame clones, though not all of them. The data show some 130,000 clones, roughly 84% seen once. The sample taken for sequencing was peripheral blood. All receptors come from an elderly woman with acute or convalescent COVID-19.

As to this clone: The DNA is omitted, as the CDR3 cannot be located on it reliably, and the CDR3 follows TCRdb's listing. This chain uses TRBV5-6 with TRBJ2-1; TRBD1, the table's D call, lacks a check against the DNA. The CDR3 is made up of 16 amino acids, end residues included. The germline CDR1 and CDR2 sequences are SGHDT and YYEEEE. The CDR3 here is CASSLATGYFGNEQFF.

The V gene is TRBV5-1, the J gene TRBJ2-1; the D gene is possibly TRBD2 (5 bases). From germline, CDR1 is SGHRS and CDR2 YFSETQ. The CDR3 contains 13 residues. V was cut by 2 bases and J by 7 bases, with 10 bases left in between. As DNA, the CDR3 is TGCGCCAGCAGCTTCCTAGGACTTAATGAGCAGTTCTTC. It encodes CASSFLGLNEQFF.

This clone came up a few times. The chain links TRBV10-1 to TRBJ2-7; D is perhaps TRBD1 (6 bases). The CDR3 length is 15 residues. CDR1 and CDR2 (germline): WNHNN, SYGVQD (reference sequence). V lost 3 bases and J lost 2, with 14 bases in between. For the CDR3, the DNA is TGCGCCAGCAGTGATGCCGACAGGCCACCCTACGAGCAGTACTTC. This codes for CASSDADRPPYEQYF.

This rearrangement joins TRBV10-3 to TRBJ1-6; perhaps TRBD1 as D (6 bases). Trimming shortened V by 6 bases and J by 7 bases, and 19 bases separated the two germline ends. From germline, CDR1 is ENHRY and CDR2 SYGVKD. The CDR3 extends over 16 amino acids. CDR3 sequence: CAISPSAGAGNSPLHF. The CDR3 DNA reads TGTGCCATCAGCCCCAGCGCGGGGGCAGGGAATTCACCCCTCCACTTT.

This chain uses TRBV14 with TRBJ1-1, with D hard to call. Germline V gene lookup returns CDR1 SGHDN and CDR2 FVKESK. There are 14 residues in the CDR3. With 3 bases removed from V and 2 bases from J, the gap between germline ends came to 10 bases. DNA of the CDR3: TGTGCCAGCAGCCAGCTTCAGGTTAACACTGAAGCTTTCTTT. It codes for CASSQLQVNTEAFF.

This chain links TRBV18 with TRBJ1-4, with D tentatively TRBD1 (6 bases). Germline CDR1 reads KGHSH; CDR2 reads LQKENI. The V gene lost 2 bases and the J gene lost 6 bases, with 13 bases spanning the gap. The CDR3 runs to 15 residues. The CDR3 sequence: CASSPTAGAHEKLFF. As DNA, the CDR3 is TGTGCCAGCTCACCAACAGCAGGGGCCCATGAAAAACTGTTTTTT.

The rearrangement links TRBV7-8 to TRBJ1-2, with TRBD1 as a possible D gene (6 bases). This CDR3 comprises 13 residues. V was clipped by 5 bases and J by 1 base, with 8 bases between them. Looked up from germline, CDR1 is SGHVS and CDR2 is FQNEAQ. This CDR3 reads CASSQDSNYGYTF. CDR3 sequence (DNA): TGTGCCAGCAGCCAGGACAGTAACTATGGCTACACCTTC.

The rearrangement joins TRBV14 to TRBJ1-2; D is perhaps TRBD1 (6 bases). V lost 0 bases and J lost 4, with 9 bases in between. CDR1 SGHDN and CDR2 FVKESK come from the germline V gene. There are 14 residues in the CDR3. The CDR3 DNA follows: TGTGCCAGCAGCCAAGACAGGGGCTCCTATGGCTACACCTTC. It encodes CASSQDRGSYGYTF. The variable domain in full, completed from reference TRBV14 and TRBJ1-2, reads EAGVTQFPSHSVIEKGQTVTLRCDPISGHDNLYWYRRVMGKEIKFLLHFVKESKQDESGMPNNRFLAERTGGTYSTLKVQPAELEDSGVYFCASSQDRGSYGYTFGSGTRLTVV.

This chain uses TRBV24-1 with TRBJ2-2; D might be TRBD1 (5 bases). Germline V gene sequence: CDR1 KGHDR, CDR2 SFDVKD. Trimming took 7 bases from V and 1 from J, leaving 6 bases between them. The CDR3 has 13 amino acids. DNA of the CDR3: TGTGCCACCAGGGACAAGAACACCGGGGAGCTGTTTTTT. Its protein is CATRDKNTGELFF.

The gene calls are TRBV27 and TRBJ1-3; tentatively, D is TRBD1 (5 bases). CDR3 size: 14 residues. Trimming removed 2 bases at V and 0 bases at J, with 5 bases between. From germline, CDR1 is MNHEY and CDR2 SMNVEV (reference sequence). The CDR3 DNA reads TGTGCCAGCAGTTTAACAGGCTCTGGAAACACCATATATTTT. Translated: CASSLTGSGNTIYF.

V gene TRBV18 combines with J gene TRBJ1-4; D unresolved. The V gene lost 3 bases and the J gene lost 2 bases, with 13 bases spanning the gap. The V gene's germline CDR1 is KGHSH and CDR2 LQKENI. The CDR3 sequence is 16 residues long. The CDR3 sequence: CASSPAGRATNEKLFF. CDR3 in DNA: TGTGCCAGCTCACCGGCCGGGAGAGCTACTAATGAAAAACTGTTTTTT.

J is TRBJ1-5 and V is TRBV5-6; 8 bases agree with TRBD1. This CDR3 spans 13 amino acids. J gave up 9 bases and V 4 bases, and 6 bases lay outside the gene matches. Germline V gene sequence: CDR1 SGHDT, CDR2 YYEEEE. CDR3 residues: CASSLGQGRPQHF. The CDR3 coding sequence is TGTGCCAGCAGCCTAGGACAGGGCAGGCCCCAGCATTTT.

This clone was detected once. The gene calls are TRBV7-2 and TRBJ1-2; 8 bases map to TRBD1. The CDR3 loop spans 16 amino acids. Germline V gene lookup returns CDR1 SGHTA and CDR2 FQGNSA. V trimming: 5 bases; J trimming: 1 base; junction bases outside the gene matches: 9. The chain's CDR3 is CASSPIHGQGNYGYTF. CDR3 bases: TGTGCCAGCAGCCCAATTCACGGACAGGGTAACTATGGCTACACCTTC.

This chain uses TRBV7-2 with TRBJ2-2; 11 bases match TRBD2. V gave up 4 bases and J gave up 0 bases; unmatched junction bases: 1. Germline V gene sequence: CDR1 SGHTA, CDR2 FQGNSA. The CDR3 consists of 16 residues. The CDR3 DNA reads as TGTGCCAGCAGCTCGACTAGCGGGGCGAACACCGGGGAGCTGTTTTTT. This translates into CASSSTSGANTGELFF.

V is TRBV3-1 (or the pseudogene TRBV3-2) and J is TRBJ2-4; D might be TRBD2 (5 bases). The CDR3 contains 15 residues. Trimming removed 6 bases at V and 1 base at J, with 13 bases between. Germline V gene data show CDR1 as LGHDT and CDR2 as YNNKEL (reference sequence). CDR3 DNA sequence: TGTGCCAGCAGTCCCGAGAGGGCGGCCAAAAACATTCAGTACTTC. Translation: CASSPERAAKNIQYF.

This clone appeared a few times. The chain combines TRBV12-5 with TRBJ2-5; 7 bases fit TRBD1. The length of the CDR3 is 16 residues. The junction had 11 bases not matched to a gene; V was cut back by 6 bases and J by 1 base. Germline values: CDR1 LGHNT, CDR2 FRNRAP. The CDR3: CASGWDRNKPQETQYF. The CDR3 DNA reads TGTGCTAGTGGCTGGGACAGAAATAAACCCCAAGAGACCCAGTACTTC.

The chain links TRBV5-1 to TRBJ2-5; TRBD2 matches 9 bases. CDR3 length equals 15 residues. Trimming took 6 bases from V and 5 from J; bases not matched to a gene: 11. Per germline, CDR1 SGHRS and CDR2 YFSETQ. CDR3 region: CASNIAGGGRETQYF. The CDR3 DNA is TGCGCCAGCAACATTGCGGGAGGGGGCAGGGAGACCCAGTACTTC.

CDR3 in DNA: TGTGCCAGCAGCCCGACAGGGTTCCGCTATGGCTACACCTTC. It yields the protein CASSPTGFRYGYTF. The chain has TRBV14 and TRBJ1-2, with 7 bases fitting TRBD1. This CDR3 comprises 14 residues. Unmatched junction bases numbered 6, after V lost 4 bases and J lost 4 bases. In germline, CDR1 is SGHDN, CDR2 FVKESK.

This clone was observed a single time. V and J are TRBV10-3 and TRBJ2-1; the match to TRBD1 covers 7 bases. CDR3 length equals 16 residues. V was pared by 5 bases and J by 1 base, with 8 bases of the junction left unmatched. The V gene's germline CDR1 is ENHRY and CDR2 SYGVKD. The CDR3 reads CAISPGQAKSYNEQFF. The CDR3 nucleotides read TGTGCCATCAGTCCTGGACAGGCTAAATCCTACAATGAGCAGTTCTTC.

This chain links TRBV18 with TRBJ2-7, with D possibly being TRBD1 (6 bases). The V and J ends lost 1 base and 3 bases respectively, with 10 bases between them. CDR3 length: 14 amino acids. Germline lookup yields CDR1 KGHSH and CDR2 LQKENI. This CDR3 reads CASSPRDTNYEQYF. The CDR3 coding sequence is TGTGCCAGCTCACCACGGGACACCAACTACGAGCAGTACTTC.

The chain is built from TRBV6-2 or TRBV6-3 and TRBJ1-2; possible D gene TRBD1, 5 bases. The CDR3 is 15 residues long. Germline CDR1 reads MNHEY; CDR2 reads SVGEGT. V was pared by 4 bases and J by 4 bases, with 16 bases between. CDR3 region: CASSSRRQGAYGYTF. CDR3 DNA sequence: TGTGCCAGCAGTTCCCGACGGCAGGGTGCCTATGGCTACACCTTC.